This T cell receptor (beta chain) was identified in a study of neurological immune-mediated disorders. Many counts were recorded for this clonotype. TCRdb ran MiXCR on the 5' RACE reads and lists one entry per CDR3 protein. Counted here are about 62,000 distinct CDR3 sequences, 4% to 5.5% occurring once; the ten biggest clones make up approximately 3.2%. The origin of this receptor is a woman aged 45-65 years with multiple sclerosis. Sequencing used PBMCs.

The CDR3 bases are TGTGCCAGCAGCCCTTATCCTCGGGTACAGCCCCAGCATTTT. It encodes CASSPYPRVQPQHF. The V and J genes are TRBV3-1 and TRBJ1-5; D gene uncertain. Trimming removed 4 bases from V and 7 bases from J, with 14 bases in between. The CDR3 length is 14 residues. Germline CDR1 and CDR2: LGHDT and YNNKEL (reference sequence).